Presented here are 18 T cell receptor beta chains from one specimen sequenced in a study of T-cell reconstitution after alpha-beta-depleted transplantation in children (TCRdb year 2016). The meaning of the sample's treatment or condition label: allogeneic hematopoietic cell transplantation with graft depleted of TCRalphabeta T cells and CD19 B cells. The library was made by PCR. This sample was sequenced with an Illumina HiSeq 2500. To normalize quantification of the TCRbeta repertoire, the TCR libraries were built with molecular barcoding that relied on unique molecular identifiers. TCRdb reprocessed the public reads (quality trimming at Q25 with fastp, clone calling with MiXCR) and kept in-frame beta chains. Each entry is one CDR3 protein sequence, shown with its most common DNA and genes. Within this sample are a few hundred thousand distinct CDR3 sequences, with approximately 6.3% of them counted one time only. Clones ranked in the top ten supply about 5.9% of the sample.

Source: PBMCs, taken before TCRalphabeta/CD19-depleted stem cell transplant. The origin of the receptors is a boy aged 2 to 10 with acute lymphoblastic leukemia, due to receive a stem cell transplant.

The CDR3 here is CASSETGGTGELFF. The CDR3 DNA reads as TGTGCCAGCAGTGAAACGGGGGGCACCGGGGAGCTGTTTTTT. The chain recombines TRBV12-3 or TRBV12-4 with TRBJ2-2; 7 bases map to TRBD2. The CDR3 extends over 14 amino acids. V was clipped by 5 bases and J by 4 bases; unmatched bases: 4.

This clonotype was observed a few times. V is TRBV27 and J is TRBJ2-7, with TRBD2 as a possible D gene (7 bases). Germline V gene data show CDR1 as MNHEY and CDR2 as SMNVEV (reference sequence). This CDR3 spans 15 amino acids. Trimming pared 5 bases from V and 0 bases from J, leaving 14 bases between. The CDR3 DNA reads TGTGCCAGCAGTGCGAGGGGGGGAGGCTCCTACGAGCAGTACTTC. This codes for CASSARGGGSYEQYF.

This clonotype was seen at least ten times. The rearrangement links TRBV7-2 to TRBJ2-5; tentatively, D is TRBD2 (6 bases). CDR3 length: 12 residues. The germline CDR1 and CDR2 sequences are SGHTA and FQGNSA. V dropped 5 bases and J dropped 7 bases, with 11 bases sitting between them. Here the CDR3 DNA reads TGTGCCAGCAGCCGGATCGGGGGGACCCAGTACTTC. It yields the protein CASSRIGGTQYF.

The table lists this clonotype with many counts. The V and J genes are TRBV28 and TRBJ2-7; D is uncertain. Trimming removed 2 bases from V and 6 bases from J, with 17 bases in between. From germline, CDR1 is MDHEN and CDR2 SYDVKM. This CDR3 contains 15 residues. The CDR3 reads CASSLVGRLRSEQYF. CDR3 DNA: TGTGCCAGCAGTTTAGTTGGAAGGCTTAGGTCCGAGCAGTACTTC.

This clonotype was counted many times. The rearrangement links TRBV28 to TRBJ1-2; D unresolved. V was shortened by 4 bases and J by 6 bases, with 6 bases between the two germline ends. Germline lookup yields CDR1 MDHEN and CDR2 SYDVKM. The CDR3 is 11 amino acids. CDR3 protein: CASSSHHGYTF. Written as DNA, the CDR3 is TGTGCCAGCAGTTCCCACCATGGCTACACCTTC.

This clonotype was recorded many times. The chain employs TRBV4-3 and TRBJ2-3; 9 bases are shared with TRBD2. V lost 3 bases, J lost 4 bases, and 8 bases stayed unmatched. This CDR3 spans 16 amino acids. Looked up from germline, CDR1 is LGHNA and CDR2 is YSLEER. CDR3 residues: CASSHGGGGVSDTQYF. CDR3 nucleotides: TGCGCCAGCAGCCACGGAGGCGGGGGGGTGTCAGATACGCAGTATTTT.

This clonotype was counted ten times or more. Here the CDR3 DNA reads TGCGCCACCCAACAGTCTATGAACACTGAAGCTTTCTTT. Its protein product is CATQQSMNTEAFF. The V and J genes are TRBV4-3 and TRBJ1-1; D is unclear. The V end was cut by 10 bases, the J end by 0 bases, with 12 bases between. The germline V gene encodes CDR1 LGHNA and CDR2 YSLEER. This CDR3 has 13 amino acids.

This clonotype was counted ten times or more. V usage is TRBV5-1 and J usage is TRBJ2-7; 12 bases line up with TRBD1. This CDR3 is 15 amino acids long. Looked up from germline, CDR1 is SGHRS and CDR2 is YFSETQ. Unmatched junction bases numbered 4, after V lost 3 bases and J lost 3 bases. CDR3 in amino acids: CASSSRDRGLYEQYF. As DNA, the CDR3 is TGCGCCAGCAGCTCCCGGGACAGGGGGCTCTACGAGCAGTACTTC.

For this clonotype: Given a much more abundant clone one base away, this may be a read error. The chain recombines TRBV7-2 with TRBJ1-3; D not resolved. The length of the CDR3 is 12 residues. The V gene's germline CDR1 is SGHTA and CDR2 FQGNSA. CDR3 residues: CASSQRRNTVYF. CDR3 coding DNA: TGTGCCAGCTCCCAGAGGAGAAACACCGTATATTTT.

The chain recombines TRBV4-2 with TRBJ1-1, with D hard to call. Trimming shortened V by 2 bases and J by 6 bases, and 10 bases separated the two germline ends. Per the germline V gene, CDR1 is LGHNA and CDR2 is YNFKEQ. The CDR3 spans 13 residues. This CDR3 reads CASSQTPTAEAFF. CDR3 in DNA: TGTGCCAGCAGCCAAACTCCCACAGCTGAAGCTTTCTTT.

This clonotype was picked up many times. The genes are TRBV5-1 and TRBJ2-2; TRBD1 aligns across 7 bases. The CDR3 sequence is 17 residues long. V lost 4 bases and J lost 1; bases outside the gene matches: 10. Germline loops: CDR1 SGHRS, CDR2 YFSETQ. The CDR3 DNA reads as TGCGCCAGCAGCGCAACCGGGACAGTGGGGAACACCGGGGAGCTGTTTTTT. Amino acid sequence: CASSATGTVGNTGELFF.

The genes are TRBV7-9 and TRBJ1-2; the D gene is possibly TRBD1 (6 bases). With 2 bases removed from V and 6 bases from J, the gap between germline ends came to 7 bases. The germline V gene has CDR1 SEHNR and CDR2 FQNEAQ (reference sequence). The CDR3 is 12 residues long. CDR3 bases: TGTGCCAGCAGCTTACACAGGGATGGCTACACCTTC. It yields the protein CASSLHRDGYTF.

The chain couples TRBV20-1 to TRBJ2-1; the match to TRBD2 covers 12 bases. The germline V gene encodes CDR1 DFQATT and CDR2 SNEGSKA (reference sequence). V lost 6 bases, J lost 4 bases, and 4 bases stayed unmatched. The CDR3 length is 14 residues. CDR3 DNA sequence: TGCAGTGCACCGACTAGCGGGAGTTACAATGAGCAGTTCTTC. It codes for CSAPTSGSYNEQFF.

This clonotype was seen many times. The rearrangement links TRBV6-2 or TRBV6-3 to TRBJ2-5; a weak D match, TRBD2 (5 bases). Trimming took off 7 bases at V and 1 base at J, with 16 bases between the two ends. This CDR3 comprises 15 residues. Germline lookup yields CDR1 MNHEY and CDR2 SVGEGT. The CDR3 DNA is TGTGCCAGCACTACCGAGCGGCTACTCCAAGAGACCCAGTACTTC. Protein product: CASTTERLLQETQYF.

This clonotype was seen repeatedly, ten times or more. CDR3 region: CASSRLAGGPGEQFF. The CDR3 bases are TGTGCCAGCAGCCGACTAGCGGGAGGGCCGGGTGAGCAGTTCTTC. J is TRBJ2-1 and V is TRBV11-2, with 14 positions matching TRBD2. V was clipped by 5 bases and J by 9 bases; unmatched bases: 6. The germline CDR1 and CDR2 sequences are SGHAT and FQNNGV. This CDR3 comprises 15 residues.

There are many counts of this clonotype. V usage is TRBV12-3 or TRBV12-4 and J usage is TRBJ1-1, with D maybe TRBD1 (6 bases). There are 11 residues in the CDR3. V lost 6 bases to trimming and J lost 9 bases, with 11 bases between them. The CDR3 DNA is TGTGCCAGCAGCTACCGGGACAAAGCTTTCTTT. Amino acid sequence: CASSYRDKAFF.

This clonotype was detected many times. The genes are TRBV27 and TRBJ2-5, with 7 positions matching TRBD2. CDR1 is MNHEY, CDR2 SMNVEV, per germline (reference sequence). J gave up 9 bases and V 1 base, and 8 bases lay outside the gene matches. The CDR3 totals 14 residues. The CDR3 bases are TGTGCCAGCAGTTTATTCGGGGGGTCGGAGGCCCAGTACTTC. It codes for CASSLFGGSEAQYF.

The chain recombines TRBV28 with TRBJ2-1; 8 bases agree with TRBD2. In germline, CDR1 is MDHEN, CDR2 SYDVKM. V shed 2 bases, J shed 3 bases, and the junction held 3 bases outside the gene matches. CDR3 length equals 15 residues. This chain's CDR3 is CASSLGTRSYNEQFF. The DNA of the CDR3 is TGTGCCAGCAGTTTAGGGACTAGGAGCTACAATGAGCAGTTCTTC.